Presented here are 8 T cell receptor beta chains from one specimen sequenced in a study of blood T cell repertoires in COVID-19. The table came from immunoSEQ multiplex PCR; TCRdb's copy has only in-frame clones and leaves some out. The profile shows 15,000 to 20,000 clones, roughly 90% of them singletons. Sequencing was carried out using peripheral blood. All receptors derive from a man aged 40-55 years with active COVID-19.

The rearrangement uses TRBV4-1 and TRBJ2-3; 7 positions agree with TRBD2. CDR3 length: 15 residues. In germline, CDR1 is MGHRA, CDR2 YSYEKL. The V segment lost 4 bases and the J segment 0 bases; nucleotides outside the gene matches: 4. CDR3 amino acids: CASSLSGVSTDTQYF. For the CDR3, the DNA is TGCGCCAGCAGCCTAAGCGGGGTAAGCACAGATACGCAGTATTTT.

V and J are TRBV4-1 and TRBJ2-7; 10 nucleotides align to TRBD2. Germline CDR1 reads MGHRA; CDR2 reads YSYEKL. The CDR3 spans 15 residues. Trimming took 4 bases from V and 1 from J; bases not matched to a gene: 4. This chain's CDR3 is CASSRGLAESYEQYF. CDR3 nucleotide sequence: TGCGCCAGCAGCCGAGGACTAGCGGAGTCCTACGAGCAGTACTTC.

The chain employs TRBV14 and TRBJ2-2; 9 bases match TRBD1. This CDR3 has 16 amino acids. The V gene's germline CDR1 is SGHDN and CDR2 FVKESK. Unmatched junction bases numbered 6, after V lost 2 bases and J lost 5 bases. For the CDR3, the DNA is TGTGCCAGCAGCCAATGGACAGGGGTCAGGACCGGGGAGCTGTTTTTT. Translation: CASSQWTGVRTGELFF.

Only one count was recorded for this clone. The chain couples TRBV7-2 to TRBJ1-5; 10 bases are shared with TRBD1. Trimming removed 6 bases from V and 6 bases from J; junction bases left unmatched: 5. The germline gives CDR1 SGHTA, CDR2 FQGNSA. The CDR3 sequence is 14 residues long. The CDR3 DNA sequence: TGTGCCAGCAGTCTCAGACAGGGGGCTCAGCCCCAGCATTTT. It translates to CASSLRQGAQPQHF.

The gene calls are TRBV30 and TRBJ2-1; D uncertain. Germline CDR1 is GTSNPN and CDR2 is SVGIG (reference sequence). V lost 0 bases and J lost 8, with 5 bases in between. This CDR3 has 11 amino acids. This CDR3 reads CAWSVFYEQFF. CDR3 nucleotide sequence: TGTGCCTGGAGTGTTTTCTATGAGCAGTTCTTC.

This sequence joins TRBV4-3 and TRBJ2-3; D perhaps matches TRBD2 (5 bases). From germline, CDR1 is LGHNA and CDR2 YSLEER. The CDR3 is 12 amino acids. With 8 bases removed from V and 6 bases from J, the gap between germline ends came to 12 bases. The CDR3 loop reads CASADEGDTQYF. CDR3 nucleotides: TGCGCCAGCGCTGATGAGGGTGATACGCAGTATTTT.

The CDR3 region has the DNA TGTGCCAGCAGCCCCCGGGGGGACTTCTATGGCTACACCTTC. It codes for CASSPRGDFYGYTF. This chain uses TRBV6-2 or TRBV6-3 with TRBJ1-2, with D tentatively TRBD1 (5 bases). The length of the CDR3 is 14 residues. Per germline, CDR1 MNHEY and CDR2 SVGEGT. The V gene lost 6 bases and the J gene lost 4 bases, with 15 bases spanning the gap.

This chain uses TRBV3-1 (or the pseudogene TRBV3-2) with TRBJ2-7; TRBD2 aligns across 12 bases. The CDR3 extends over 16 amino acids. Germline V gene data show CDR1 as LGHDT and CDR2 as YNNKEL (reference sequence). The V segment lost 1 base and the J segment 5 bases; nucleotides outside the gene matches: 6. CDR3 DNA sequence: TGTGCCAGCAGCCAAGGCCTAGCGGGAGGGCCGGACGAGCAGTACTTC. Translating gives CASSQGLAGGPDEQYF.